This T cell receptor beta chain was identified in a study of shared clonotypes between healthy human individuals. TCRdb's copy holds only in-frame clones and misses some; the assay was immunoSEQ multiplex PCR. The profile shows around 1.9 million clones, more than 85% of them singletons. J gave up 3 bases and V 4 bases, and 1 base lay outside the gene matches. Germline V gene data show CDR1 as SGHAT and CDR2 as FQNNGV. The CDR3 extends over 13 amino acids. CD45RO-negative, CCR7-positively selected cells formed the naive CD8 fraction, excluding terminally differentiated effector memory CD45RA+ cells. The sequence was obtained from a man between 18 and 29 years old in good health. Some clones in this sample may be carry-over from other donors' samples. The sequenced sample was naive CD8+ T cells from PBMCs. The chain combines TRBV11-2 with TRBJ2-7, with 9 bases identical to TRBD1. The CDR3 DNA follows: TGTGCCAGCAGCTGGACAGGGGACTACGAGCAGTACTTC. It specifies CASSWTGDYEQYF.